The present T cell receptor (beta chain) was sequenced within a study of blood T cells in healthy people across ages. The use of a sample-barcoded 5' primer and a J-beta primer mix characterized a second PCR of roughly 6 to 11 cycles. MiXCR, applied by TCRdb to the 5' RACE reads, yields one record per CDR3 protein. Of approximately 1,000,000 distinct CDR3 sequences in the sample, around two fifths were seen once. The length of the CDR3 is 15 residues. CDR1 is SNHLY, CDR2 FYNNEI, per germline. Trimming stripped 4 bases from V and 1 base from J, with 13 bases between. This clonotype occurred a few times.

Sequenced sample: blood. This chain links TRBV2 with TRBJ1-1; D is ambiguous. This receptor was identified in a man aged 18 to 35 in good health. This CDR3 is CASSARPGQNTEAFF. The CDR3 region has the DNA TGTGCCAGCAGTGCGCGGCCAGGCCAGAACACTGAAGCTTTCTTT.